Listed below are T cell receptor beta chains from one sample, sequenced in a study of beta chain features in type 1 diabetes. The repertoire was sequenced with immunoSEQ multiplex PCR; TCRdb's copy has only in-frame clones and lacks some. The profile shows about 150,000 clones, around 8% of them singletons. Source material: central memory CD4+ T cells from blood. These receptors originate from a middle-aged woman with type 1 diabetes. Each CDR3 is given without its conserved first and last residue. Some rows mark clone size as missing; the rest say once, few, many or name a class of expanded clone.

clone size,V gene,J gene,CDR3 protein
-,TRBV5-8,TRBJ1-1,ASSLRRGGTEAF
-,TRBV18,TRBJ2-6,ASSPGRGRSGANVLT
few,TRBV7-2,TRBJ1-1,ASSTQGRTEAF
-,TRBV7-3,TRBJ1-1,ASSSLTNRGWAF
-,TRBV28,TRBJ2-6,ASSFRGVTGSGANVLT
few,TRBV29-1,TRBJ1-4,SARDRGYEKLF
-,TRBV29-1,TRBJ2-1,SVEALEGTSGRAGPGNEQF
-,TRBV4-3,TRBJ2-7,ASSQSSAGLGEQY
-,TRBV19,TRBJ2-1,ASRPTGTGPSNEQF
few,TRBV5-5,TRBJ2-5,ASSLALGGAHETQY
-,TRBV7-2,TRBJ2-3,ASSLTGGQDTQY
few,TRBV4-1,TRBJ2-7,ASSRTTGAGEQY
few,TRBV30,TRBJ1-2,AFSTRGLGGYT
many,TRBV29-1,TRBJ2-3,SVESPLTDTQY
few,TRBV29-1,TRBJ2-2,SVADTYTGELF
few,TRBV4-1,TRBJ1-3,ASSPGGPRGDGNTIY
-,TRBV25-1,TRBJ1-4,ASSEYLGGNEKLF
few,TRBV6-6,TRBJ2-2,ASRGQDRLF
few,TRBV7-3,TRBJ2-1,ASSLGGSNVNEQF
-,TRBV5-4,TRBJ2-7,ASSLANEQY
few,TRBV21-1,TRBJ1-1,ASSKAGQPEAF
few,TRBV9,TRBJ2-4,ASSVNGGETVIQY
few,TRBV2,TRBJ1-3,ASSAGTGNTIY
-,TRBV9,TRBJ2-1,ASSVTGETYNEQF
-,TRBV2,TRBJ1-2,ASLIRAGGDYGYT
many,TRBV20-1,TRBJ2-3,SATPRDTQY
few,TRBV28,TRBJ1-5,ASSPSLQGYQPQH